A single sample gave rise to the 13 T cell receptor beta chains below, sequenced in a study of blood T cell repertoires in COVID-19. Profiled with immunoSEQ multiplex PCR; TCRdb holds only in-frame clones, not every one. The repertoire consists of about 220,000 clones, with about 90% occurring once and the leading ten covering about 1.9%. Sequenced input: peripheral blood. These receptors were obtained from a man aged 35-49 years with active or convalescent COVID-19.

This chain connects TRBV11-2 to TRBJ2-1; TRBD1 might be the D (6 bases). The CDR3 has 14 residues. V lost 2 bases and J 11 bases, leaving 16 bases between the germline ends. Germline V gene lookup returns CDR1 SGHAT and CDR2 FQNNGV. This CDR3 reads CASSLNRGGGQQFF. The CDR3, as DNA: TGTGCCAGCAGCTTAAATAGAGGGGGTGGGCAGCAGTTCTTC.

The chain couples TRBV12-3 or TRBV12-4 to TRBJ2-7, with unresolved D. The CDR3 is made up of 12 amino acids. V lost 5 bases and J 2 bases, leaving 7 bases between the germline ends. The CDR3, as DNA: TGTGCCAGCAGTCCTACCGCCTACGAGCAGTACTTC. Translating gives CASSPTAYEQYF.

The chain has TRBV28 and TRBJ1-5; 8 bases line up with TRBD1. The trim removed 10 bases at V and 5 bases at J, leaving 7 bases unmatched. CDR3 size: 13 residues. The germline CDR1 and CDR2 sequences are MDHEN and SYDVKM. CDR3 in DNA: TGTGCCACCACTACGACAGGGGATCAGCCCCAGCATTTT. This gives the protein CATTTTGDQPQHF. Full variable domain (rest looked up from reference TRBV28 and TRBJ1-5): DVKVTQSSRYLVKRTGEKVFLECVQDMDHENMFWYRQDPGLGLRLIYFSYDVKMKEKGDIPEGYSVSREKKERFSLILESASTNQTSMYLCATTTTGDQPQHFGDGTRLSIL.

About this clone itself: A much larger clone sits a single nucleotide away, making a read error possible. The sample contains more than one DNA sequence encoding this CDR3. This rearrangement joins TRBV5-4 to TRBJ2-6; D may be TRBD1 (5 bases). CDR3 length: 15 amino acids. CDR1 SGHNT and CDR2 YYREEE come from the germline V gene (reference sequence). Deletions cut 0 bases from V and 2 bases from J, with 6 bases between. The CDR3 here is CASSLGRAGANVLTF. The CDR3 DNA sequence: TGTGCCAGCAGCTTGGGCAGGGCTGGGGCCAACGTCCTGACTTTC. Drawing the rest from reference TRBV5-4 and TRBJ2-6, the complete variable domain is ETGVTQSPTHLIKTRGQQVTLRCSSQSGHNTVSWYQQALGQGPQFIFQYYREEENGRGNFPPRFSGLQFPNYSSELNVNALELDDSALYLCASSLGRAGANVLTFGAGSRLTVL.

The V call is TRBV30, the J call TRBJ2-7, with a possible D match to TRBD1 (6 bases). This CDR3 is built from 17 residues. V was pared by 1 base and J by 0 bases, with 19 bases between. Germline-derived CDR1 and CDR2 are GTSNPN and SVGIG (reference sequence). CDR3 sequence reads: CAWSAGRQVRSSYEQYF. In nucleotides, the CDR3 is TGTGCCTGGAGTGCGGGGAGACAGGTGAGGAGCTCCTACGAGCAGTACTTC.

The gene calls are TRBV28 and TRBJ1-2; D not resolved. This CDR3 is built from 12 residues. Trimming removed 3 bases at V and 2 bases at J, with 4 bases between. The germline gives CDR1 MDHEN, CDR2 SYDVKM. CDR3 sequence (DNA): TGTGCCAGCAGTTTGCAGAACTATGGCTACACCTTC. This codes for CASSLQNYGYTF.

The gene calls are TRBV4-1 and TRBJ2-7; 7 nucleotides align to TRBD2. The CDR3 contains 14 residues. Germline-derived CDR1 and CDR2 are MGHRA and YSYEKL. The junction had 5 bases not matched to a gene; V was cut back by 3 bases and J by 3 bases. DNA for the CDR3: TGCGCCAGCAGCCAGCGGGAGACATACTACGAGCAGTACTTC. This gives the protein CASSQRETYYEQYF.

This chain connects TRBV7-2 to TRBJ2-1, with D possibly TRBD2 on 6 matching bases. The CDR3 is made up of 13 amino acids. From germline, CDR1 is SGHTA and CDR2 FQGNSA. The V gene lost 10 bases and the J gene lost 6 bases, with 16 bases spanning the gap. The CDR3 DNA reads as TGTGCCACCCGACTAGTGGGACTCAATGAGCAGTTCTTC. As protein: CATRLVGLNEQFF.

CDR3 in amino acids: CASRGQGTEPQHF. The CDR3 coding sequence is TGTGCCAGCAGGGGACAGGGGACGGAGCCCCAGCATTTT. V is TRBV3-1 (or the pseudogene TRBV3-2) and J is TRBJ1-5; TRBD1 matches at 10 bases. The CDR3 has 13 amino acids. The V and J ends lost 6 bases and 8 bases, in that order; junction bases with no gene match: 4. The germline V gene has CDR1 LGHDT and CDR2 YNNKEL (reference sequence).

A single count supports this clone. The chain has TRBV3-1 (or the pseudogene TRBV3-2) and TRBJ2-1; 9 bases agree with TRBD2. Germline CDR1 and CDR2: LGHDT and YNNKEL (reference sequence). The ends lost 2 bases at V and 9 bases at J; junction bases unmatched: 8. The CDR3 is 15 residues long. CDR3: CASSQLFLAGVEQFF. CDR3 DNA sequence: TGTGCCAGCAGCCAACTCTTCTTAGCGGGAGTTGAGCAGTTCTTC.

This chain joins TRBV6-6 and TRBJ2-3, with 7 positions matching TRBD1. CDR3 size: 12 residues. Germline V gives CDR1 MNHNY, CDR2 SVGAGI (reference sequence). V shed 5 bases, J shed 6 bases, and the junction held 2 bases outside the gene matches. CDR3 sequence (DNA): TGTGCCAGCAGTCTCAGGGGGGATACGCAGTATTTT. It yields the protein CASSLRGDTQYF.

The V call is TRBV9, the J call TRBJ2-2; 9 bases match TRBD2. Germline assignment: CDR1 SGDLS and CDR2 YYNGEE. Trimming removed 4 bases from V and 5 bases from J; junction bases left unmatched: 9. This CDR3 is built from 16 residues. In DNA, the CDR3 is TGTGCCAGCAGCACCCAGGCAGCGGGGGGTACCGGGGAGCTGTTTTTT. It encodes CASSTQAAGGTGELFF.

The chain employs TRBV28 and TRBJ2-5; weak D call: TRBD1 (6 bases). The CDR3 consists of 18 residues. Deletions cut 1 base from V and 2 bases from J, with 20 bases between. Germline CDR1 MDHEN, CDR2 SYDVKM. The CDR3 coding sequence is TGTGCCAGCAGTTTATTTAGAGCGGTGTTGAGGGGGCAAGAGACCCAGTACTTC. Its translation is CASSLFRAVLRGQETQYF.